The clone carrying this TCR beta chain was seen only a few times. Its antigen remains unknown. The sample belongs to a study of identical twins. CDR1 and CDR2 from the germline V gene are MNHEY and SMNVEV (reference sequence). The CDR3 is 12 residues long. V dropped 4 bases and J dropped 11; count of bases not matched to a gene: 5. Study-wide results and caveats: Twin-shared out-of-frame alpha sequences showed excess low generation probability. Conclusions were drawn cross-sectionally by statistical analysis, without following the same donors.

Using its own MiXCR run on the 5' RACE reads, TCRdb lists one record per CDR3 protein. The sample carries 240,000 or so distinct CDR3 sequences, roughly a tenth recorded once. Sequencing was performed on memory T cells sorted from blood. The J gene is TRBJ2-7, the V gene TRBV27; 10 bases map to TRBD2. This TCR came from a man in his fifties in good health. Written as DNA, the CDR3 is TGTGCCAGCAGTTCTAGCGGGGGTAAAGAGTACTTC. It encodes CASSSSGGKEYF.